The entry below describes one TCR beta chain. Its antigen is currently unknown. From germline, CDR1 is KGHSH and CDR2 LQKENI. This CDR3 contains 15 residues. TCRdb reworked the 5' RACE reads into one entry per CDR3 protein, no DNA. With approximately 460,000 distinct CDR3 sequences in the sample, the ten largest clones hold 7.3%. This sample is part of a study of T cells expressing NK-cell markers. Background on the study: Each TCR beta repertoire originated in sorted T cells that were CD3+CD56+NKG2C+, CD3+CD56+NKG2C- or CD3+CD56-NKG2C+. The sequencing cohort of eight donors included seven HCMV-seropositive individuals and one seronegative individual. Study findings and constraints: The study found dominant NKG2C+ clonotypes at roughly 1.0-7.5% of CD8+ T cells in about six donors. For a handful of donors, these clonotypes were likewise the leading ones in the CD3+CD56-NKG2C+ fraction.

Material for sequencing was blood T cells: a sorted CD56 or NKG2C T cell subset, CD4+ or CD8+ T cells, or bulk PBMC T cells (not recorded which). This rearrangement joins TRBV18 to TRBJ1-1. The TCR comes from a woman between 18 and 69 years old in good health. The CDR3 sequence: CASSPYSGANTEAFF.